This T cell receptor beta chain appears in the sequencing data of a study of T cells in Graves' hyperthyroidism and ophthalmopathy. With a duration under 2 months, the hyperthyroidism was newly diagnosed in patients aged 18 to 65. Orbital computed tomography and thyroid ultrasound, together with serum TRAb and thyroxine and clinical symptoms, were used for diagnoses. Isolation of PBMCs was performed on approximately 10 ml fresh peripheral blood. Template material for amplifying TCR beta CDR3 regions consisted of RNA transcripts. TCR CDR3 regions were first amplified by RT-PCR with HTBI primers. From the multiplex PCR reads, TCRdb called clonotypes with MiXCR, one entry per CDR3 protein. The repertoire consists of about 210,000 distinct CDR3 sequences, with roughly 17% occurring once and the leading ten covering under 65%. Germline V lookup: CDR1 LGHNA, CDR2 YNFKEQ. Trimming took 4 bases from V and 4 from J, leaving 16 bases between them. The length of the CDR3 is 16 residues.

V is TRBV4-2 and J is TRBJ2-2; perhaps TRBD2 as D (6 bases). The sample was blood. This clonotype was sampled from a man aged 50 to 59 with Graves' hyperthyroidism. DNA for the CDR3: TGTGCCAGCAGCCTAGATGGGGGGAGTGGCACCGGGGAGCTGTTTTTT. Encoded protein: CASSLDGGSGTGELFF.